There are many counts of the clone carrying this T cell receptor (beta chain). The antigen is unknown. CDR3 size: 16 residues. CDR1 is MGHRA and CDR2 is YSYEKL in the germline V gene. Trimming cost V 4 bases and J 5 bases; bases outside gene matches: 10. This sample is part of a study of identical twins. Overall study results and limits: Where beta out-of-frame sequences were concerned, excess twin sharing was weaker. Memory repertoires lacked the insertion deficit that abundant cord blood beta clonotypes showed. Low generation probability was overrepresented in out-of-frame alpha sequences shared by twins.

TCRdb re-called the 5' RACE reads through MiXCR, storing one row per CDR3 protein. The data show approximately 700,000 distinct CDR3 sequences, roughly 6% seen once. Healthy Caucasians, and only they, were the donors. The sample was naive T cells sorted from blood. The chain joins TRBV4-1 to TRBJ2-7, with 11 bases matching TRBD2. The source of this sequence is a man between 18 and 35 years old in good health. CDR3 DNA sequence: TGCGCCAGCAGCCGGAAACTAGCGGGAGCGCAGAACGAGCAGTACTTC. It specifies CASSRKLAGAQNEQYF.